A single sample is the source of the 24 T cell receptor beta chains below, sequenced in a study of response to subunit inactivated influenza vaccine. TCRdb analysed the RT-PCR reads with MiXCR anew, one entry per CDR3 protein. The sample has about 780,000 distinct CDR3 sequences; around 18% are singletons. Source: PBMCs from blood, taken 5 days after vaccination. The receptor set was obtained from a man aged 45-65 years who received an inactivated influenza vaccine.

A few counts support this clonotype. The CDR3 DNA is TGCAGTGCGACCCTGGGACTTTTGAACACTGAAGCTTTCTTT. Translating it yields CSATLGLLNTEAFF. The chain employs TRBV20-1 and TRBJ1-1; a weak D match, TRBD1 (5 bases). CDR3 size: 14 residues. V was shortened by 6 bases and J by 0 bases, with 14 bases between the two germline ends. Germline lookup yields CDR1 DFQATT and CDR2 SNEGSKA (reference sequence).

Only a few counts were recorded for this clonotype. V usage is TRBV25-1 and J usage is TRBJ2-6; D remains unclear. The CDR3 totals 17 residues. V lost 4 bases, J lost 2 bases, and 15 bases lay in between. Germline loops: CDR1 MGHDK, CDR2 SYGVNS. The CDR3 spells CASSARGGRPGANVLTF. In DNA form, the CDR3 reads TGTGCCAGCAGTGCCCGCGGCGGAAGACCTGGGGCCAACGTCCTGACTTTC.

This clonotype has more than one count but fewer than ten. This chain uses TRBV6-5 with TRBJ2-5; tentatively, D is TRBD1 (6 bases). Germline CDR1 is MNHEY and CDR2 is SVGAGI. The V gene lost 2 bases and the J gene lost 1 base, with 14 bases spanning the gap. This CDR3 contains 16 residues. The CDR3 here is CASSYLSDSFQETQYF. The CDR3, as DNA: TGTGCCAGCAGTTACCTATCGGACAGCTTCCAAGAGACCCAGTACTTC.

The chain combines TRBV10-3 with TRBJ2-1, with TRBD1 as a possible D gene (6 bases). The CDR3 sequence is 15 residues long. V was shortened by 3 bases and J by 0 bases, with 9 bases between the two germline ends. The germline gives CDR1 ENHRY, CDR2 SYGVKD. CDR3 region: CAISDSGDSYNEQFF. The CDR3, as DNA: TGTGCCATCAGTGATTCAGGGGACTCCTACAATGAGCAGTTCTTC.

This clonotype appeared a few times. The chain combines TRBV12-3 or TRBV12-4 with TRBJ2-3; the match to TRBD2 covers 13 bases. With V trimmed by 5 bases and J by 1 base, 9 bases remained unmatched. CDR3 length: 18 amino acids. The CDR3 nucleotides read TGTGCCAGCAGTCCGCGACTAGCGGGGGGCCTTCGCACAGATACGCAGTATTTT. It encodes CASSPRLAGGLRTDTQYF.

CDR3 DNA sequence: TGTGCCAGCAGCAAACCTTTAGGATCCAGCGGGAGCACAGATACGCAGTATTTT. It is translated as CASSKPLGSSGSTDTQYF. V and J are TRBV3-1 and TRBJ2-3, with a possible D match to TRBD2 (6 bases). The CDR3 is made up of 18 amino acids. Germline CDR1 reads LGHDT; CDR2 reads YNNKEL (reference sequence). Deletions cut 5 bases from V and 0 bases from J, with 21 bases between.

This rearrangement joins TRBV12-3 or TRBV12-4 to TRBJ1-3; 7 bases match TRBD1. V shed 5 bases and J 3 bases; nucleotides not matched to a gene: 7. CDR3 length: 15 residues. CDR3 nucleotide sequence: TGTGCCAGCAGTCCCGCAGGGGGTAGTGGAAACACCATATATTTT. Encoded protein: CASSPAGGSGNTIYF.

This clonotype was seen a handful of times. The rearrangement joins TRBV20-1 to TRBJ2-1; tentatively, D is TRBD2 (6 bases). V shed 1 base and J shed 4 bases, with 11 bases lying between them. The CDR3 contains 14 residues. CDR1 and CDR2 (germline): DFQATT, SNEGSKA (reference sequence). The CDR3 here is CSARAPGLYNEQFF. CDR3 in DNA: TGCAGTGCTAGAGCTCCGGGACTTTACAATGAGCAGTTCTTC.

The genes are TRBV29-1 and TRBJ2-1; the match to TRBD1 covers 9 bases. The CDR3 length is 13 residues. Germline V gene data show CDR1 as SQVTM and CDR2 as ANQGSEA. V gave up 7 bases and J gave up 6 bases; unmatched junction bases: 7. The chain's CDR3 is CSGRQGVGNEQFF. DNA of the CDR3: TGCAGCGGTCGACAGGGGGTCGGCAATGAGCAGTTCTTC.

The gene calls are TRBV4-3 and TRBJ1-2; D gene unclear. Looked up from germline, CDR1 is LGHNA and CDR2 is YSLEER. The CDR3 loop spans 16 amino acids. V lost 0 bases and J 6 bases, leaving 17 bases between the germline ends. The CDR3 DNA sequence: TGCGCCAGCAGCCAAGATCTAGAGGTTTTGGGTGATGGCTACACCTTC. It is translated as CASSQDLEVLGDGYTF.

In DNA form, the CDR3 reads TGCAGTGCTAGAGTTTTCTTGGAGGACAGGGCACTGGATACGCAGTATTTT. Amino acids: CSARVFLEDRALDTQYF. The chain recombines TRBV20-1 with TRBJ2-3; 8 bases are shared with TRBD1. The CDR3 consists of 17 residues. The V gene's germline CDR1 is DFQATT and CDR2 SNEGSKA (reference sequence). V was clipped by 1 base and J by 6 bases; unmatched bases: 15.

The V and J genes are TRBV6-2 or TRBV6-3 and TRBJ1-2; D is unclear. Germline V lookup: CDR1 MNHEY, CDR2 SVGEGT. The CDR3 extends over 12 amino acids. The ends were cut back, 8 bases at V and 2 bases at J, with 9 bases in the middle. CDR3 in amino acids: CASGQSNYGYTF. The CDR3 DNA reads TGTGCCAGCGGGCAGTCCAACTATGGCTACACCTTC.

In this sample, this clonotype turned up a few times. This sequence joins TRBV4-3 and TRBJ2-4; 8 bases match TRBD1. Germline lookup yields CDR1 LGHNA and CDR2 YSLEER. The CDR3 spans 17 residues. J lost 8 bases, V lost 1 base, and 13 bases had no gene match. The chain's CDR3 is CASSQVSIRGLTDIQYF. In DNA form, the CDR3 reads TGCGCCAGCAGCCAAGTGAGCATCAGGGGGCTTACGGACATTCAGTACTTC.

CDR3 bases: TGCGCCAGCAGCAGTTCCGGGACAGGGAGGGGCGAGCAGTACTTC. This sequence encodes CASSSSGTGRGEQYF. The chain couples TRBV5-1 to TRBJ2-7, with 9 bases that match TRBD1. From germline, CDR1 is SGHRS and CDR2 YFSETQ. The CDR3 is 15 residues long. V was clipped by 4 bases and J by 6 bases; unmatched bases: 11.

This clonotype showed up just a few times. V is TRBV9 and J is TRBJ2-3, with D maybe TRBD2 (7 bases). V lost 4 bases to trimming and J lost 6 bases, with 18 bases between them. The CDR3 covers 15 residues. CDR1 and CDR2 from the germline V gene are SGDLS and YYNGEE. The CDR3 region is CASSPRGGNLDTQYF. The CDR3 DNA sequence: TGTGCCAGCAGCCCTAGGGGGGGGAATCTTGATACGCAGTATTTT.

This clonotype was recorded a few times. CDR3 nucleotide sequence: TGTGCCAGCAGTTTAGACAGGGGGCTGTGGACCGGGGAGCTGTTTTTT. Translated: CASSLDRGLWTGELFF. The chain combines TRBV12-3 or TRBV12-4 with TRBJ2-2; 9 bases map to TRBD1. The CDR3 runs 16 residues. Germline trimming cut 1 base from V and 5 bases from J; bases unmatched to any gene: 5.

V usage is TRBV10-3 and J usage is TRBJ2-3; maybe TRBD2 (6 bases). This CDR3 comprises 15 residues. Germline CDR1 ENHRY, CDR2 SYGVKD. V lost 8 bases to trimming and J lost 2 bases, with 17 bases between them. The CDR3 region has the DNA TGTGCCATCGGCAAAGGACTAACGATCACAGATACGCAGTATTTT. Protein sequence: CAIGKGLTITDTQYF.

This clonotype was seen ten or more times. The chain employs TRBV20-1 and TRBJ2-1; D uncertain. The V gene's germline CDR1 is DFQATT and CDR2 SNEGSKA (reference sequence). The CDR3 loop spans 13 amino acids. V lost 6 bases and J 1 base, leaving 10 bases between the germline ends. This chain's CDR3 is CSAPVGSYNEQFF. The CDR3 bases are TGCAGTGCGCCTGTGGGTTCCTACAATGAGCAGTTCTTC.

CDR3 sequence: CASRNTGVDEQYF. Written as DNA, the CDR3 is TGTGCCAGCAGAAATACAGGGGTCGACGAGCAGTACTTC. The gene calls are TRBV12-3 or TRBV12-4 and TRBJ2-7; TRBD1 matches 7 bases. The CDR3 length is 13 residues. The trim removed 6 bases at V and 5 bases at J, leaving 7 bases unmatched.

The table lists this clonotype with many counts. The DNA for the CDR3 is TGCAGTGCTGGCCCATGGGACCTAGCCAAAAACATTCAGTACTTC. Encoded protein: CSAGPWDLAKNIQYF. This sequence joins TRBV20-1 and TRBJ2-4, with D perhaps matching TRBD1 or TRBD2 (5 bases each). V lost 5 bases and J 0 bases, leaving 14 bases between the germline ends. The V gene's germline CDR1 is DFQATT and CDR2 SNEGSKA (reference sequence). The CDR3 length is 15 residues.

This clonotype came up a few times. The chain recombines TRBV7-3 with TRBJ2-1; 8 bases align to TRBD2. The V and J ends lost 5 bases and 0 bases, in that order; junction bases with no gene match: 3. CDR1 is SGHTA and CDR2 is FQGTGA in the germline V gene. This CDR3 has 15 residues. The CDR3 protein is CASSVLADSYNEQFF. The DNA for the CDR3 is TGTGCCAGCAGCGTACTAGCGGACTCCTACAATGAGCAGTTCTTC. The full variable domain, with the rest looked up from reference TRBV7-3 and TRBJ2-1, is GAGVSQTPSNKVTEKGKYVELRCDPISGHTALYWYRQSLGQGPEFLIYFQGTGAADDSGLPNDRFFAVRPEGSVSTLKIQRTERGDSAVYLCASSVLADSYNEQFFGPGTRLTVL.

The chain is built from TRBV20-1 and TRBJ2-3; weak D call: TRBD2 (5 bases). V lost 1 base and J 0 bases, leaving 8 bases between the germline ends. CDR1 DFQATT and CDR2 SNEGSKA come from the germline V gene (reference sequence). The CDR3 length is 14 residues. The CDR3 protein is CSARVGVSTDTQYF. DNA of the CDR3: TGCAGTGCTAGAGTCGGGGTGAGCACAGATACGCAGTATTTT.

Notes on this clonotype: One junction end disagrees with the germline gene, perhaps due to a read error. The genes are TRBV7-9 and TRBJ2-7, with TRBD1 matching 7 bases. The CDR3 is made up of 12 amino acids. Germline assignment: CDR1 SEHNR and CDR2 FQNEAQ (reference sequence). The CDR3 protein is CASSPTGLEQCF. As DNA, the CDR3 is TGTGCCAGCAGCCCGACAGGGCTTGAGCAGTGCTTC.

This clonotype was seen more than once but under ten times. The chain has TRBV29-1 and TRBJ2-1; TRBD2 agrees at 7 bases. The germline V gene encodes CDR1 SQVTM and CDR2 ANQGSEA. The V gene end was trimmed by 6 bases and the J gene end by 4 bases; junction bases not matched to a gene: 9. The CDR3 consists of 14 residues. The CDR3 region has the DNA TGCAGCGTCCCCGGGGGAGGGGATTACAATGAGCAGTTCTTC. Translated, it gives CSVPGGGDYNEQFF.